This is a list of T cell receptor beta chains from one sample in a study of T cell repertoires in cytomegalovirus infection. MiXCR, applied by TCRdb to the reads, yields one record per CDR3 protein. The table has 200,000 to 300,000 distinct CDR3 sequences, roughly 13% seen once. The sample was PBMCs. All receptors come from a human donor in good health (CMV status not recorded). Some clones in this sample may be carry-over from other donors' samples. Each CDR3 is given with its conserved first and last residue. Fields, in order: D gene, V gene, J gene, CDR3 protein. A D gene is named only where the DNA matches it firmly.

TRBD2	TRBV7-2	TRBJ2-1	CASSPRASGSPYNEQFF
NA	TRBV7-9	TRBJ1-4	CASSFEARLLFF
NA	TRBV5-1	TRBJ1-4	CASSLAPTNEKLFF
NA	TRBV7-9	TRBJ2-1	CASSFNAGANNEQFF
NA	TRBV20-1	TRBJ1-1	CSASIDTEAFF
NA	TRBV28	TRBJ1-2	CASSLGQPFGYTF
TRBD1	TRBV12-3/TRBV12-4	TRBJ1-1	CASSFLDRGGGTEAFF
NA	TRBV27	TRBJ2-1	CASSRTPLVNEQFF
TRBD1	TRBV29-1	TRBJ2-1	CSVDSSRRTGYNEQFF
NA	TRBV7-9	TRBJ2-1	CAIPLKAVSYNEQFF
TRBD1	TRBV7-2	TRBJ1-5	CASSYKTGGNQPQHF
NA	TRBV6-5	TRBJ1-6	CASSSIGFVPLHF
TRBD1	TRBV6-2/TRBV6-3	TRBJ2-7	CASSWTGEGEQYF
TRBD2	TRBV5-4	TRBJ2-1	CASRYSGSSYNEQFF
NA	TRBV15	TRBJ1-1	CATSRPGRSQNTEAFF
TRBD1	TRBV5-1	TRBJ2-2	CASSPSGQGANTGELFF
NA	TRBV2	TRBJ1-5	CASSERGGTNNQPQHF
TRBD1	TRBV6-2/TRBV6-3	TRBJ1-5	CASSHGQVGNQPQHF
NA	TRBV7-6	TRBJ2-1	CASSLSPPLSYNEQFF
NA	TRBV20-1	TRBJ2-1	CSARPNQRIYNEQFF
TRBD2	TRBV7-6	TRBJ2-5	CASSLLAGVIQETQYF
TRBD2	TRBV20-1	TRBJ2-3	CSARDGTSGVTDTQYF
TRBD2	TRBV19	TRBJ2-3	CASSILAGPSTDTQYF
NA	TRBV20-1	TRBJ2-7	CSALGGATYEQYF
NA	TRBV7-8	TRBJ1-1	CASSSTGSNTEAFF
NA	TRBV7-9	TRBJ2-2	CASSVAGGPGELFF
NA	TRBV19	TRBJ2-3	CASSIVWDGDTQYF
NA	TRBV20-1	TRBJ2-3	CSARGSSTDTQYF
NA	TRBV13	TRBJ2-5	CASRSLGIQETQYF
NA	TRBV7-6	TRBJ2-7	CASSLGAGRSYEQYF
TRBD2	TRBV7-2	TRBJ2-7	CASSTIAGGAYEQYF
NA	TRBV20-1	TRBJ2-3	CSGREDTQYF
NA	TRBV5-1	TRBJ2-5	CASWAGKTQYF
TRBD1	TRBV2	TRBJ1-6	CASSRYGTGENSPLHF
NA	TRBV7-8	TRBJ1-3	CASSLAGRGNTIYF
TRBD1	TRBV10-2	TRBJ1-6	CASSESEGARSPLHF
TRBD2	TRBV19	TRBJ2-5	CASSIRGLAGGPSPQETQYF
NA	TRBV18	TRBJ1-1	CASSPGLPPTEAFF
NA	TRBV29-1	TRBJ1-1	CSVAEGGGNTEAFF
NA	TRBV7-3	TRBJ2-1	CASSPAGTYNEQFF
TRBD2	TRBV14	TRBJ2-1	CASSQVFSGKNNEQFF
NA	TRBV7-9	TRBJ1-5	CANSLGGLGQPQHF
NA	TRBV28	TRBJ1-2	CASSSLDHYGYTF
TRBD2	TRBV25-1	TRBJ2-1	CASSEFASGGTMEQFF
TRBD2	TRBV4-3	TRBJ2-2	CASSQESLGGRGDGELFF